These 20 T cell receptor beta chains share one sample of origin, sequenced in a study of graft-versus-host responses after intestinal transplantation. The repertoire was sequenced with immunoSEQ multiplex PCR; TCRdb's copy has only in-frame clones and lacks some. Of tens of thousands of clones in the sample, around 84% were seen once. These receptors have no known antigen. Sequenced here: unstimulated CD4+ T cells sorted from spleen or lymph node cells, sampled before transplant. The source of these receptors is a human donor who was the organ donor for an intestinal transplant.

This sequence joins TRBV2 and TRBJ1-6; the D gene is possibly TRBD1 (6 bases). The CDR3 sequence is 13 residues long. Between the trimmed V and J ends, which lost 6 bases and 9 bases, there was a span of 12 bases. The germline V gene encodes CDR1 SNHLY and CDR2 FYNNEI. CDR3 sequence (DNA): TGTGCCAGCAGGGCCGAGGGGGTTTCACCCCTCCACTTT. Its protein product is CASRAEGVSPLHF.

V is TRBV7-7 and J is TRBJ2-7; D may match TRBD1 or TRBD2 (6 bases each). CDR3 length equals 15 residues. The germline V gene encodes CDR1 SSHAT and CDR2 FNYEAQ (reference sequence). Trimming removed 1 base at V and 3 bases at J, with 13 bases between. CDR3 sequence reads: CASSLGFGGVYEQYF. The CDR3, as DNA: TGTGCCAGCAGCTTAGGTTTCGGGGGCGTCTACGAGCAGTACTTC. Together with reference TRBV7-7 and TRBJ2-7, the CDR3 gives the full variable domain: GAGVSQSPRYKVTKRGQDVTLRCDPISSHATLYWYQQALGQGPEFLTYFNYEAQPDKSGLPSDRFSAERPEGSISTLTIQRTEQRDSAMYRCASSLGFGGVYEQYFGPGTRLTVT.

V usage is TRBV7-9 and J usage is TRBJ2-1, with D possibly TRBD2 on 5 matching bases. Germline CDR1 is SEHNR and CDR2 is FQNEAQ (reference sequence). CDR3 length: 12 residues. The V end was cut by 5 bases, the J end by 16 bases, with 18 bases between. This chain's CDR3 is CASSLPGLLTFF. DNA for the CDR3: TGTGCCAGCAGCCTCCCCGGACTGTTAACCTTCTTC.

This chain uses TRBV5-1 with TRBJ1-1; 8 bases line up with TRBD1. Germline V lookup: CDR1 SGHRS, CDR2 YFSETQ. This CDR3 has 17 amino acids. V lost 4 bases, J lost 4 bases, and 15 bases stayed unmatched. Here the CDR3 reads CASSTRGLQGSGTEAFF. CDR3 nucleotide sequence: TGCGCCAGCAGCACCAGGGGGCTACAGGGATCGGGCACTGAAGCTTTCTTT.

The V and J genes are TRBV5-6 and TRBJ1-2; tentatively, D is TRBD1 (6 bases). There are 12 residues in the CDR3. Trimming removed 4 bases at V and 6 bases at J, with 10 bases between. Germline V gene sequence: CDR1 SGHDT, CDR2 YYEEEE. The CDR3 sequence: CASSLRDNGYTF. In nucleotides, the CDR3 is TGTGCCAGCAGCCTAAGGGACAATGGCTACACCTTC. Drawing the rest from reference TRBV5-6 and TRBJ1-2, the complete variable domain is DAGVTQSPTHLIKTRGQQVTLRCSPKSGHDTVSWYQQALGQGPQFIFQYYEEEERQRGNFPDRFSGHQFPNYSSELNVNALLLGDSALYLCASSLRDNGYTFGSGTRLTVV.

The V call is TRBV5-4, the J call TRBJ2-5; D perhaps matches TRBD2 (7 bases). Trimming pared 5 bases from V and 5 bases from J, leaving 19 bases between. In germline, CDR1 is SGHNT, CDR2 YYREEE (reference sequence). CDR3 length equals 15 residues. CDR3 residues: CASRGTGGPEETQYF. CDR3 bases: TGTGCCAGCAGGGGGACGGGGGGCCCTGAGGAGACCCAGTACTTC.

V and J are TRBV6-1 and TRBJ1-2; D ambiguous. Looked up from germline, CDR1 is MNHNS and CDR2 is SASEGT. The CDR3 runs to 12 residues. Between the trimmed V and J ends, which lost 5 bases and 8 bases, there was a span of 12 bases. The CDR3 here is CASSRGREGYTF. The CDR3 nucleotides read TGTGCCAGCAGTAGAGGGAGGGAGGGCTACACCTTC.

The chain carries TRBV11-3 and TRBJ1-6; 7 bases are a match to TRBD1. CDR1 is SGHNT and CDR2 is YENEEA in the germline V gene. CDR3 length: 14 residues. V gave up 3 bases and J gave up 7 bases; unmatched junction bases: 3. The CDR3: CASSFGTDNSPLHF. For the CDR3, the DNA is TGTGCCAGCAGCTTCGGGACAGACAATTCACCCCTCCACTTT. The entire variable domain, with the rest obtained from reference TRBV11-3 and TRBJ1-6, is as follows: EAGVVQSPRYKIIEKKQPVAFWCNPISGHNTLYWYLQNLGQGPELLIRYENEEAVDDSQLPKDRFSAERLKGVDSTLKIQPAELGDSAVYLCASSFGTDNSPLHFGNGTRLTVT.

V is TRBV6-1 and J is TRBJ2-7, with D perhaps given as TRBD1 or TRBD2 (5 bases each). The CDR3 is 15 residues long. CDR1 and CDR2 from the germline V gene are MNHNS and SASEGT. The ends were cut back, 5 bases at V and 0 bases at J, with 14 bases in the middle. The CDR3 bases are TGTGCCAGCAGTCTAGGGACGGCGAGCTCCTACGAGCAGTACTTC. Amino acid sequence: CASSLGTASSYEQYF.

The V and J genes are TRBV10-3 and TRBJ2-7, with no clear D. This CDR3 has 12 amino acids. V was cut by 6 bases and J by 3 bases, with 9 bases left in between. Germline CDR1 is ENHRY and CDR2 is SYGVKD. The CDR3 protein is CAISQIGYEQYF. In nucleotides, the CDR3 is TGTGCCATCAGCCAGATAGGCTACGAGCAGTACTTC.

The chain employs TRBV4-1 and TRBJ1-6; possible D gene TRBD1, 6 bases. Trimming left V 3 bases short and J 6 bases short, with 15 bases between. CDR3 length: 16 residues. CDR1 is MGHRA and CDR2 is YSYEKL in the germline V gene. The CDR3 DNA follows: TGCGCCAGCAGCCACGTTTGGGGGCAGGGTAATTCACCCCTCCACTTT. It yields the protein CASSHVWGQGNSPLHF.

There are a few counts of this clone. The chain has TRBV5-6 and TRBJ2-3, with 7 nucleotides matching TRBD2. V lost 0 bases to trimming and J lost 2 bases; unmatched junction nucleotides: 3. The CDR3 is made up of 15 amino acids. Germline CDR1 is SGHDT and CDR2 is YYEEEE. CDR3 bases: TGTGCCAGCAGCTTGGGAGCGGGGTTCACAGATACGCAGTATTTT. As protein: CASSLGAGFTDTQYF.

The chain links TRBV4-2 to TRBJ1-1; a possible D gene is TRBD1 (6 bases). From germline, CDR1 is LGHNA and CDR2 YNFKEQ. The germline V and J ends were trimmed by 3 bases and 3 bases, with 11 bases remaining between them. The CDR3 length is 14 residues. The CDR3 is CASSQGGPDTEAFF. CDR3 DNA sequence: TGTGCCAGCAGCCAGGGGGGGCCTGACACTGAAGCTTTCTTT.

A single count supports this clone. One end of the junction fails to match germline, which may point to a read error. Written as DNA, the CDR3 is TGTGCCAGCAGTTCCATGGCAGGGCGAAATTCACCCCCCCACTTT. Protein product: CASSSMAGRNSPPHF. V and J are TRBV6-5 and TRBJ1-6; D perhaps matches TRBD1 (5 bases). This CDR3 region has 15 residues. Germline V gene sequence: CDR1 MNHEY, CDR2 SVGAGI.

The V gene is TRBV6-5, the J gene TRBJ2-7; 7 bases map to TRBD1. Trimming took 5 bases from V and 2 from J; bases not matched to a gene: 6. Germline V gene lookup returns CDR1 MNHEY and CDR2 SVGAGI. This CDR3 region has 14 residues. In DNA, the CDR3 is TGTGCCAGCAGTATTCGGGACAGAGCCTACGAGCAGTACTTC. Encoded protein: CASSIRDRAYEQYF.

The chain couples TRBV7-2 to TRBJ1-5; 9 bases agree with TRBD1. Germline V gene sequence: CDR1 SGHTA, CDR2 FQGNSA. The length of the CDR3 is 14 residues. With 5 bases clipped from V and 7 bases from J, the junction kept 6 bases outside the gene matches. DNA of the CDR3: TGTGCCAGCAGCAGGGACAGGGTGACCCAGCCCCAGCATTTT. Translated: CASSRDRVTQPQHF.

A word on this clone: An end of the junction does not agree with germline; a read error may underlie this. This CDR3 is also generated by other DNA sequences in the sample. The chain couples TRBV27 to TRBJ2-2; TRBD2 agrees at 11 bases. The germline gives CDR1 MNHEY, CDR2 SMNVEV (reference sequence). CDR3 length equals 16 residues. As DNA, the CDR3 is TGTGCTAGCAGTTTACTAGCGGGAGCAAACACCGGGGAGCTGTTTTTT. Its translation: CASSLLAGANTGELFF.

As concerns this clone: The same CDR3 arises from other DNA sequences in this sample as well. The chain combines TRBV7-2 with TRBJ1-5; no firm D call. The V end lost 1 base, the J end lost 1 base, and 2 bases lay between the germline ends. CDR1 SGHTA and CDR2 FQGNSA come from the germline V gene. The CDR3 has 13 amino acids. The CDR3 DNA follows: TGTGCCAGCAGCTTAGAAAGCAATCAGCCCCAGCATTTT. Protein product: CASSLESNQPQHF.

This chain uses TRBV25-1 with TRBJ1-6; perhaps TRBD1 as D (5 bases). V gave up 6 bases and J gave up 7 bases, with 13 bases separating them. Germline CDR1 and CDR2: MGHDK and SYGVNS. CDR3 size: 14 residues. CDR3 loop: CASSPFGDNSPLHF. CDR3 DNA: TGTGCCAGCAGCCCTTTCGGGGACAATTCACCCCTCCACTTT.

V usage is TRBV25-1 and J usage is TRBJ1-2, with D possibly being TRBD1 (5 bases). Germline loops: CDR1 MGHDK, CDR2 SYGVNS. The CDR3 runs 13 residues. V was clipped by 3 bases and J by 8 bases, with 13 bases between them. The CDR3: CASSERGAWGYTF. In DNA, the CDR3 is TGTGCCAGCAGTGAGAGGGGCGCTTGGGGCTACACCTTC.